Listed below are T cell receptor beta chains from one sample, sequenced in a study of T cell changes during pregnancy in multiple sclerosis. TCRdb's table, derived via immunoSEQ multiplex PCR, lists solely in-frame clones and lacks some. The data contain just over 40,000 clones, about 89% of them seen just once; the ten biggest clones take up roughly 0.5%. The sequences come from CD4+ T cells from peripheral blood mononuclear cells, collected in the first trimester of pregnancy. These TCRs come from a female donor with multiple sclerosis, enrolled in a pregnancy study. The CDR3 runs from the conserved cysteine through the conserved F or W. The D gene is left open where the match is weak. Size is omitted from some rows. Given values are once, few, many or a class for expanded clones.

cdr3_aa	cdr3_nt	j_call	d_call	v_call	clone_size
CASSIAGVRREKLFF	TGTGCCAGCAGCATTGCAGGGGTCCGTCGGGAAAAACTGTTTTTT	TRBJ1-4	.	TRBV7-9	.
CASSEAGQFHSGNTIYF	TGTGCCAGCAGTGAAGCCGGACAGTTTCACTCTGGAAACACCATATATTTT	TRBJ1-3	.	TRBV6-1	.
CASSLTGATNEKLFF	TGTGCCAGCAGCTTGACAGGAGCAACTAATGAAAAACTGTTTTTT	TRBJ1-4	.	TRBV5-8	.
CASSSPTGEGYTF	TGTGCCAGCAGCTCCCCGACAGGGGAGGGCTACACCTTC	TRBJ1-2	TRBD1	TRBV7-3	.
CASSLAGLQETQYF	TGCGCCAGCAGCTTGGCAGGACTACAAGAGACCCAGTACTTC	TRBJ2-5	.	TRBV5-1	.
CAWSLTGNYGYTF	TGTGCCTGGAGTCTGACAGGGAACTATGGCTACACCTTC	TRBJ1-2	TRBD1	TRBV30	.
CASSYPGRGYEQYF	TGTGCCAGCAGTTACCCAGGACGGGGCTACGAGCAGTACTTC	TRBJ2-7	.	TRBV6-5	.
CASSYQQGGYTGELFF	TGTGCCAGCAGTTACCAACAGGGGGGTTACACCGGGGAGCTGTTTTTT	TRBJ2-2	TRBD1	TRBV6-6	.
CASSLSVSSEETQYF	TGTGCCAGCAGCTTGAGTGTTTCCAGCGAGGAGACCCAGTACTTC	TRBJ2-5	.	TRBV5-4	.
CASSVELGSYEQYF	TGTGCCAGCAGTGTGGAACTAGGGAGCTACGAGCAGTACTTC	TRBJ2-7	.	TRBV6-1	.
CASSLAIYGSRYEQYF	TGCGCCAGCAGCTTGGCTATTTACGGGAGTCGATACGAGCAGTACTTC	TRBJ2-7	.	TRBV5-1	once
CASSFVEATYNEQFF	TGTGCCAGCAGCTTTGTGGAGGCTACCTACAATGAGCAGTTCTTC	TRBJ2-1	.	TRBV27	.
CASSLAPTSPTSSTDTQYF	TGTGCCAGCAGCTTAGCACCAACCTCCCCGACTAGCAGCACAGATACGCAGTATTTT	TRBJ2-3	TRBD2	TRBV7-2	.
CASSLNQGREQYF	TGTGCCAGCAGCTTAAACCAGGGCCGAGAGCAGTACTTC	TRBJ2-7	.	TRBV13	.
CASSPFGPGQALSMAWDYTF	TGTGCCAGCAGTCCGTTTGGACCGGGACAGGCTTTGAGTATGGCTTGGGACTACACCTTC	TRBJ1-2	TRBD1	TRBV27	.
CASSYSSAGSAYEQYF	TGTGCCAGCAGTTACTCCAGCGCGGGATCCGCCTACGAGCAGTACTTC	TRBJ2-7	.	TRBV6-5	once
CASATPGGSSYNEQFF	TGTGCCAGCGCAACCCCCGGTGGGAGCTCCTACAATGAGCAGTTCTTC	TRBJ2-1	.	TRBV7-2	.
CASSEFQGLAGFNEQFF	TGTGCCAGCAGTGAATTTCAGGGACTAGCGGGATTTAATGAGCAGTTCTTC	TRBJ2-1	TRBD2	TRBV25-1	.
CASSYSGLAGLGDEQFF	TGTGCCAGCAGCTATTCTGGCCTAGCGGGGTTAGGCGATGAGCAGTTCTTC	TRBJ2-1	TRBD2	TRBV4-2	.
CASSQDRGGSWAEAFF	TGCGCCAGCAGCCAAGACAGGGGTGGATCCTGGGCTGAAGCTTTCTTT	TRBJ1-1	.	TRBV4-1	.
CASSFGRPGLAASSTDTQYF	TGTGCCAGCAGCTTCGGTCGCCCCGGACTAGCGGCCTCTAGCACAGATACGCAGTATTTT	TRBJ2-3	TRBD2	TRBV5-4	.
CASSTNQGRETQYF	TGTGCCAGTAGTACCAACCAGGGGCGCGAGACCCAGTACTTC	TRBJ2-5	.	TRBV19	few
CASSPGQGLEQYF	TGTGCCAGCAGTCCGGGACAGGGGCTCGAGCAGTACTTC	TRBJ2-7	TRBD1	TRBV2	.
CASSSGDRFSTDTQYF	TGTGCCAGCAGCTCGGGGGACAGATTTAGCACAGATACGCAGTATTTT	TRBJ2-3	.	TRBV7-7	.
CASSRRRQAGETQYF	TGTGCCAGCAGCCGGAGAAGACAGGCTGGGGAGACCCAGTACTTC	TRBJ2-5	.	TRBV2	.
CASSQGTGQETQYF	TGCGCCAGCAGCCAAGGGACTGGGCAAGAGACCCAGTACTTC	TRBJ2-5	.	TRBV5-1	.
CASSQEITAGETNEKLFF	TGTGCCAGCAGCCAAGAAATCACAGCAGGCGAAACTAATGAAAAACTGTTTTTT	TRBJ1-4	.	TRBV4-2	.
CASSPQGARTEAFF	TGTGCCAGCAGCCCCCAGGGGGCACGGACTGAAGCTTTCTTT	TRBJ1-1	TRBD1	TRBV2	.
CASSQVGRTVEAFF	TGTGCCAGCAGCCAAGTTGGAAGGACAGTTGAAGCTTTCTTT	TRBJ1-1	.	TRBV14	few
CAWSILAPGQTVSSGNTIYF	TGTGCCTGGAGTATTCTCGCCCCGGGACAGACCGTCTCTTCCGGAAACACCATATATTTT	TRBJ1-3	TRBD1	TRBV30	.
CASSRGNLDEQFF	TGTGCCAGCAGTCGCGGGAATCTGGATGAGCAGTTCTTC	TRBJ2-1	.	TRBV2	.